Included here is one T cell receptor (beta chain) sequence, with context. The data derive from a study of blood T cell repertoires in COVID-19. About the study: Specimens from acute and convalescent COVID-19 originated in the United States, Italy and Spain.

The data were produced by immunoSEQ multiplex PCR, yet TCRdb's version contains in-frame clones alone and is incomplete. This table has roughly 64,000 clones, about nine tenths appearing once. The TCR originated in a man aged 45 to 65 with active COVID-19. The sample consisted of peripheral blood.

CDR3 sequence: CASSRTSGSIYNEQFF. The CDR3 DNA reads as TGTGCCAGCAGTCGGACTAGCGGGAGCATATACAATGAGCAGTTCTTC. This rearrangement joins TRBV5-4 to TRBJ2-1; 13 bases match TRBD2. Losses at the gene ends were 5 bases for V and 4 bases for J; bases not matched to a gene: 6. CDR3 length equals 16 residues. Germline V gene data show CDR1 as SGHNT and CDR2 as YYREEE (reference sequence).